The sequence of this T cell receptor (beta chain) was determined in a study of T cells in Graves' hyperthyroidism and ophthalmopathy. Study-level findings and limits: Blood held most thyroid clonotypes expanded above 0.001 frequency. The model's output predicted ophthalmopathy at a median of about 6.5 months prior to onset.

TCR beta CDR3 sequences were amplified from RNA transcripts. HTBI primers were employed in a first-round RT-PCR of the TCR CDR3. Each CDR3 protein gets one entry after TCRdb re-called the multiplex PCR reads with MiXCR. Here the sample spans 500,000 to 750,000 distinct CDR3 sequences, approximately 14% being singletons. As regards this clonotype: Its antigen is still unknown.

The CDR3 is made up of 12 amino acids. The V end lost 1 base, the J end lost 8 bases, and 9 bases lay between the germline ends. CDR1 and CDR2 (germline): DFQATT, SNEGSKA (reference sequence). The receptor's source is a woman between 18 and 30 years old with Graves' ophthalmopathy. This rearrangement joins TRBV20-1 to TRBJ2-1; D gene uncertain. The sample taken for sequencing was blood. CDR3 loop: CSARGPRDEQFF. The CDR3 DNA sequence: TGCAGTGCTAGAGGTCCCCGAGATGAGCAGTTCTTC.